A single count supports the clone carrying this TCR beta chain. Its antigen is undetermined. This sample stems from a study of OX40 agonist ivuxolimab in advanced cancers. In the study overall: A diagnosis of hepatocellular carcinoma, melanoma, renal cell or head and neck cancer was present in dose-escalation patients. Study conclusions and caveats: Compared with others, partial responders at 0.1-3.0 mg/kg displayed clonal expansion among the lowest. Expanded clones tended on average to be more numerous among CD8+ T cells than CD4+.

Measured with immunoSEQ multiplex PCR; TCRdb has only the in-frame clones, and not every one. Of nearly 60,000 clones in the sample, around four fifths were seen once. The study sampled blood at baseline, cycle 4 day 1, and cycle 7 day 1. This TCR came from an adult with an advanced solid tumor such as melanoma, head and neck, liver or kidney cancer. Sequencing used CD4+ or CD8+ T cells sorted from blood, obtained in a trial of the OX40 agonist ivuxolimab.

The CDR3 bases are TGCGCCAGCAGCCAAGTGGGGACACCTCTGGAGAGCCCCTATGGCTACACCTTC. Translating gives CASSQVGTPLESPYGYTF. This chain uses TRBV4-1 with TRBJ1-2; D may be TRBD1 (6 bases). This CDR3 comprises 18 residues. Germline assignment: CDR1 MGHRA and CDR2 YSYEKL. The V end lost 1 base, the J end lost 4 bases, and 22 bases lay between the germline ends.